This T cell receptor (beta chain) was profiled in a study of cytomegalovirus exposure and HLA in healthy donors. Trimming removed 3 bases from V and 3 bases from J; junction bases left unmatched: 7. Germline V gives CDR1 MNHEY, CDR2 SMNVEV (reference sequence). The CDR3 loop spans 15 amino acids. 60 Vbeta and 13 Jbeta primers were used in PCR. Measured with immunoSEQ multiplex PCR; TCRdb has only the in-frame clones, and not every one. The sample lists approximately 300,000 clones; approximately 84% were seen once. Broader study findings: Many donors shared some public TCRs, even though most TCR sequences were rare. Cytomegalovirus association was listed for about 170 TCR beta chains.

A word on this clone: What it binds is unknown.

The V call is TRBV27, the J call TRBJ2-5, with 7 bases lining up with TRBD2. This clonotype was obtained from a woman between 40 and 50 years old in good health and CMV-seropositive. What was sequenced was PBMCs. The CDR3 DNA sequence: TGTGCCAGCAGTTTCAAGGCCGGGAGGAAAGAGACCCAGTACTTC. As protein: CASSFKAGRKETQYF.